What follows are 10 T cell receptor beta chains derived from one specimen sequenced in a study of identical twins. From the 5' RACE reads, TCRdb called clonotypes with MiXCR, one entry per CDR3 protein. In the table there are roughly 690,000 distinct CDR3 sequences, over 20% of which are singletons. These records were also assigned to another study, of T cells expressing NK-cell markers.

Sequenced input: PBMCs. These receptor sequences come from a woman in her late teens or twenties in good health.

This clonotype appeared a few times. The chain couples TRBV12-3 or TRBV12-4 to TRBJ2-2; 10 bases align to TRBD2. With 6 bases clipped from V and 6 bases from J, the junction kept 10 bases outside the gene matches. There are 16 residues in the CDR3. CDR3 DNA sequence: TGTGCCAGCAGGGGAATTAGCGGGAGGTTCGCCGGGGAGCTGTTTTTT. Translation gives CASRGISGRFAGELFF.

This clonotype was counted a few times. The chain couples TRBV6-5 to TRBJ1-2; TRBD1 might be the D (5 bases). Germline CDR1 and CDR2: MNHEY and SVGAGI. The CDR3 totals 18 residues. Trimming shortened V by 2 bases and J by 1 base, and 20 bases separated the two germline ends. CDR3 sequence: CASSYNWPGQGRNYGYTF. CDR3 nucleotides: TGTGCCAGCAGTTACAACTGGCCCGGGCAGGGACGTAACTATGGCTACACCTTC.

This clonotype was observed many times. This rearrangement joins TRBV5-1 to TRBJ2-3; D is ambiguous. Germline lookup yields CDR1 SGHRS and CDR2 YFSETQ. This CDR3 contains 14 residues. Trimming took 7 bases from V and 2 from J, leaving 14 bases between them. The CDR3, as DNA: TGCGCCAGCTCCGGGCAATGGGCCACAGATACGCAGTATTTT. This translates into CASSGQWATDTQYF.

In nucleotides, the CDR3 is TGCAGTGCTAGAGAGGGGGCATTTCAGCATTTT. It codes for CSAREGAFQHF. This chain links TRBV20-1 with TRBJ1-5, with D tentatively TRBD1 (6 bases). V was shortened by 0 bases and J by 13 bases, with 10 bases between the two germline ends. The CDR3 has 11 amino acids. The V gene's germline CDR1 is DFQATT and CDR2 SNEGSKA (reference sequence).

This clonotype was detected only a few times. This chain joins TRBV4-2 and TRBJ2-1, with 12 bases lining up with TRBD2. CDR1 is LGHNA, CDR2 YNFKEQ, per germline. Trimming at V came to 4 bases and at J to 3 bases, leaving 10 bases not matched to a gene. The CDR3 extends over 18 amino acids. The DNA for the CDR3 is TGTGCCAGCAGCCCATCGGGGGAACTAGCGGGAGGCTACAATGAGCAGTTCTTC. This codes for CASSPSGELAGGYNEQFF.

This clonotype occurred many times. The V and J genes are TRBV4-3 and TRBJ2-7; unclear D gene. This CDR3 contains 13 residues. Germline V gives CDR1 LGHNA, CDR2 YSLEER. V was clipped by 3 bases and J by 3 bases, with 9 bases between them. CDR3 sequence: CASSQDGGYEQYF. CDR3 in DNA: TGCGCCAGCAGCCAGGACGGTGGCTACGAGCAGTACTTC.

The table lists this clonotype with a count of one. In DNA form, the CDR3 reads TGTGCCAGTAGTACCCAAGAAGGGGCGGACCAAGAGACCCAGTACTTC. Translation gives CASSTQEGADQETQYF. This chain connects TRBV19 to TRBJ2-5; tentatively, D is TRBD1 (5 bases). Looked up from germline, CDR1 is LNHDA and CDR2 is SQIVND (reference sequence). The germline V and J ends were trimmed by 4 bases and 0 bases, with 15 bases remaining between them. This CDR3 contains 16 residues.

Turning to this clonotype: One base away lies a much larger clone, so this may be a sequencing read error. This likely comes from a read error, as the CDR3 has no conserved phenylalanine or tryptophan at its end. This rearrangement joins TRBV6-5 to TRBJ1-2; no clear D gene. The CDR3 is 14 amino acids. Trimming cost V 4 bases and J 6 bases, with 15 bases left between them. Germline loops: CDR1 MNHEY, CDR2 SVGAGI. The CDR3 loop reads CASSFARAQNGYTY. CDR3 nucleotides: TGTGCCAGCAGTTTTGCAAGAGCTCAAAATGGCTACACCTAC.

The J gene is TRBJ2-7, the V gene TRBV7-9; a weak D match, TRBD1 (5 bases). The CDR3 has 16 residues. Trimming cost V 1 base and J 0 bases, with 13 bases left between them. CDR1 and CDR2 (germline): SEHNR, FQNEAQ (reference sequence). The CDR3 protein is CASSLGDRLSSYEQYF. Here the CDR3 DNA reads TGTGCCAGCAGCTTAGGCGACAGATTAAGCTCCTACGAGCAGTACTTC.

The V call is TRBV5-1, the J call TRBJ2-1; D call uncertain. CDR3 length: 13 residues. Germline V lookup: CDR1 SGHRS, CDR2 YFSETQ. Trimming removed 0 bases from V and 5 bases from J, with 6 bases in between. The CDR3 reads CASSLVENNEQFF. In DNA form, the CDR3 reads TGCGCCAGCAGCTTGGTAGAAAACAATGAGCAGTTCTTC.